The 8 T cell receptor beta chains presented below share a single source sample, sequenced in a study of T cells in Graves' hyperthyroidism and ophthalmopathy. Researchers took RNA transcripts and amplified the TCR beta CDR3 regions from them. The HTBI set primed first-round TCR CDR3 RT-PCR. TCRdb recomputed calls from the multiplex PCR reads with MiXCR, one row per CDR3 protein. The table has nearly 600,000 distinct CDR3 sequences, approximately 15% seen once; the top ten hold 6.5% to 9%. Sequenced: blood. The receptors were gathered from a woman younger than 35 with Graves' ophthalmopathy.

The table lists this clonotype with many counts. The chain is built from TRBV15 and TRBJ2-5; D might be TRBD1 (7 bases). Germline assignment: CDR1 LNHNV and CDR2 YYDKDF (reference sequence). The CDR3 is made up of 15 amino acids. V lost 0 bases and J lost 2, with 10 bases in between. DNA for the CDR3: TGTGCCACCAGCAGAGATCAGGGGGGACAAGAGACCCAGTACTTC. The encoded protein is CATSRDQGGQETQYF.

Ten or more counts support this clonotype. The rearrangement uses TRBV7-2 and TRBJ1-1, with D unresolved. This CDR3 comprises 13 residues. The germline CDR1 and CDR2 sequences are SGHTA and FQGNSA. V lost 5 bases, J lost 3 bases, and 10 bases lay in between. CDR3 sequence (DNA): TGTGCCAGCAGCCGTTCCCGGGACACTGAAGCTTTCTTT. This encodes CASSRSRDTEAFF.

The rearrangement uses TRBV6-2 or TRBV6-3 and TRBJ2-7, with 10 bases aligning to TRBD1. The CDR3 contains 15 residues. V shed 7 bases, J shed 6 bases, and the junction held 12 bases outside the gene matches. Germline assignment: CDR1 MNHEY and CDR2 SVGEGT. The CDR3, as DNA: TGTGCCAGCAAGGTTCGGACAGGGGGTACCTGCGAGCAGTACTTC. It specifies CASKVRTGGTCEQYF.

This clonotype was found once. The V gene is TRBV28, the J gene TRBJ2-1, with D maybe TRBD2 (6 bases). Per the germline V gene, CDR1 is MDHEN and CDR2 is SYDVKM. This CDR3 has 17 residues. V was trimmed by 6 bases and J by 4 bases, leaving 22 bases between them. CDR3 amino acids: CASSLAPYAGTYNEQFF. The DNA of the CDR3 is TGTGCCAGCAGCTTAGCCCCCTACGCGGGGACTTACAATGAGCAGTTCTTC.

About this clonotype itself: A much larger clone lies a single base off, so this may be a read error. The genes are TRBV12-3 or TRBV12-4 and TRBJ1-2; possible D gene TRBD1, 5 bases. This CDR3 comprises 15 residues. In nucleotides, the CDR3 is TGTGCCAGCAGACCCGACAGATCGACTCTCTATGGCTGCACCTTC. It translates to CASRPDRSTLYGCTF.

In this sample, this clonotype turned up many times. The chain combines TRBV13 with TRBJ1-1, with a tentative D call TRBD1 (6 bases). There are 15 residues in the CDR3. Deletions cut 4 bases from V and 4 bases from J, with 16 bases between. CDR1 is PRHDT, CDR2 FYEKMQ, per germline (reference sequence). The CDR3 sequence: CASSSGGQLVTEAFF. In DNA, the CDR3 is TGTGCCAGCAGCTCGGGAGGACAGTTGGTCACTGAAGCTTTCTTT.

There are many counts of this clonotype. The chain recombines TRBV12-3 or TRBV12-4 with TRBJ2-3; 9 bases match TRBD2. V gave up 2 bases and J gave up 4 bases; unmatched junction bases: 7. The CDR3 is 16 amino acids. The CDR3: CASSLRIAGVPDTQYF. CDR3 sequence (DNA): TGTGCCAGCAGTTTAAGGATAGCGGGAGTCCCAGATACGCAGTATTTT.

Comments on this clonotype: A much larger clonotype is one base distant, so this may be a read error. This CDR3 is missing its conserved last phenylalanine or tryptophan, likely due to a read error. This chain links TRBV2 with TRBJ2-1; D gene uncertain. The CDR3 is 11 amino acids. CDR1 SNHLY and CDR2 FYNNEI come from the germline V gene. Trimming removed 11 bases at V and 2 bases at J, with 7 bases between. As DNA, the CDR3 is TGTGCCGGTAGCCCCTACAATGAGCAGTTCTCC. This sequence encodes CAGSPYNEQFS.